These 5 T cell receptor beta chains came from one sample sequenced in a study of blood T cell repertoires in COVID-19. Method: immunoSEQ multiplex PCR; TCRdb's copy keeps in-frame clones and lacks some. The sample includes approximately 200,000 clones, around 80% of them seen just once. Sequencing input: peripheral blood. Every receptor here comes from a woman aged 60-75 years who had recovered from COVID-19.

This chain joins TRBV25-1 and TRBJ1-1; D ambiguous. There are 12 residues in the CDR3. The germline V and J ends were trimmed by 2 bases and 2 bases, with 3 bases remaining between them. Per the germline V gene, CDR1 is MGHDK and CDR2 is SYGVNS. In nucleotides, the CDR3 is TGTGCCAGCAGTGAAACAAACACTGAAGCTTTCTTT. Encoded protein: CASSETNTEAFF.

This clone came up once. The CDR3 sequence is CSASSNYEQYF. In DNA form, the CDR3 reads TGCAGTGCTAGCTCTAACTACGAGCAGTACTTC. The rearrangement joins TRBV20-1 to TRBJ2-7; unclear D gene. There are 11 residues in the CDR3. The V and J ends lost 3 bases and 3 bases respectively, with 6 bases between them. In germline, CDR1 is DFQATT, CDR2 SNEGSKA (reference sequence).

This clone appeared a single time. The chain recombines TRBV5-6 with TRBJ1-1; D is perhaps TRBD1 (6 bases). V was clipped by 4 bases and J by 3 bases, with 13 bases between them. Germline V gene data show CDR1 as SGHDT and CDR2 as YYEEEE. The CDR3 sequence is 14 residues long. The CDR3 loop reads CASSVYRVDTEAFF. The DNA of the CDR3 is TGTGCCAGCAGCGTGTACAGGGTGGACACTGAAGCTTTCTTT.

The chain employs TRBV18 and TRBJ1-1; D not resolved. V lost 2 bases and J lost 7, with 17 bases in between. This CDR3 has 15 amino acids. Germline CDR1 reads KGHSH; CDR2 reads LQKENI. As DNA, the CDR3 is TGTGCCAGCTCACCAGGGCAGCCCCGGATATATGAAGCTTTCTTT. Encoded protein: CASSPGQPRIYEAFF.

CDR3 sequence: CASSGLPGQGRSGELFF. CDR3 DNA: TGTGCCAGCAGTGGACTCCCGGGACAGGGAAGATCCGGGGAGCTGTTTTTT. This chain links TRBV6-1 with TRBJ2-2; 9 nucleotides match TRBD1. Germline values: CDR1 MNHNS, CDR2 SASEGT. The ends lost 4 bases at V and 6 bases at J; junction bases unmatched: 12. The CDR3 is 17 amino acids.